A selection of T cell receptor beta chains follows, all from one sample in a study of neurological immune-mediated disorders. TCRdb re-analysed the 5' RACE reads in MiXCR, keeping a single row per CDR3 protein. This table holds roughly 80,000 distinct CDR3 sequences, roughly 18% found once. The material sequenced was PBMCs. The receptors come from a middle-aged woman in good health. The CDR3 runs from the conserved cysteine through the conserved F or W. The D gene is left open where the match is weak. Expanded clones get a size class; other rows say once, few or many, or leave the size out.

V gene: TRBV2; J gene: TRBJ2-7; clone size: many; CDR3 length: 16; D gene: TRBD1; CDR3 protein: CASSKGTGVGPYEQYF; CDR3 DNA: TGTGCCAGCAGCAAAGGGACAGGTGTTGGCCCCTACGAGCAGTACTTC
V gene: TRBV20-1; J gene: TRBJ2-7; clone size: many; CDR3 length: 15; D gene: TRBD1; CDR3 protein: CSARETGTGTSEQYF; CDR3 DNA: TGCAGTGCTAGAGAAACCGGGACAGGGACGAGCGAGCAGTACTTC
V gene: TRBV29-1; J gene: TRBJ1-1; clone size: many; CDR3 length: 11; D gene: NA; CDR3 protein: CSVEGGGSAFF; CDR3 DNA: TGCAGCGTTGAAGGAGGGGGGTCCGCTTTCTTT
V gene: TRBV6-2/TRBV6-3; J gene: TRBJ1-5; clone size: many; CDR3 length: 14; D gene: NA; CDR3 protein: CASSYEGEDQPQHF; CDR3 DNA: TGTGCCAGCAGTTACGAGGGAGAGGATCAGCCCCAGCATTTT
V gene: TRBV18; J gene: TRBJ2-1; clone size: many; CDR3 length: 15; D gene: NA; CDR3 protein: CASSPLGGTYNEQFF; CDR3 DNA: TGTGCCAGCTCACCATTAGGCGGAACCTACAATGAGCAGTTCTTC
V gene: TRBV7-9; J gene: TRBJ1-4; clone size: NA; CDR3 length: 15; D gene: NA; CDR3 protein: CASSLALSPNEKLFF; CDR3 DNA: TGTGCCAGCAGCTTAGCGCTCAGCCCTAATGAAAAACTGTTTTTT
V gene: TRBV7-2; J gene: TRBJ1-2; clone size: many; CDR3 length: 15; D gene: TRBD1; CDR3 protein: CASSFVPGQEYGYTF; CDR3 DNA: TGTGCCAGCAGCTTCGTCCCGGGACAGGAATATGGCTACACCTTC
V gene: TRBV20-1; J gene: TRBJ1-5; clone size: many; CDR3 length: 18; D gene: NA; CDR3 protein: CSARDLRWGGGSNQPQHF; CDR3 DNA: TGCAGTGCTAGAGATCTTCGGTGGGGAGGAGGGAGCAATCAGCCCCAGCATTTT
V gene: TRBV24-1; J gene: TRBJ2-5; clone size: many; CDR3 length: 16; D gene: TRBD2; CDR3 protein: CATSSTSGGASETQYF; CDR3 DNA: TGTGCCACCAGCTCTACTAGCGGGGGGGCCTCGGAGACCCAGTACTTC
V gene: TRBV5-1; J gene: TRBJ1-1; clone size: many; CDR3 length: 15; D gene: NA; CDR3 protein: CASSLGEGYGTEAFF; CDR3 DNA: TGCGCCAGCAGCTTGGGAGAGGGGTATGGCACTGAAGCTTTCTTT
V gene: TRBV5-1; J gene: TRBJ2-5; clone size: many; CDR3 length: 15; D gene: NA; CDR3 protein: CASSLIRGPQETQYF; CDR3 DNA: TGCGCCAGCAGCCTTATCAGGGGCCCTCAAGAGACCCAGTACTTC
V gene: TRBV4-1; J gene: TRBJ2-1; clone size: many; CDR3 length: 14; D gene: TRBD2; CDR3 protein: CASSSGGDYNEQFF; CDR3 DNA: TGCGCCAGCAGCAGCGGGGGAGATTACAATGAGCAGTTCTTC
V gene: TRBV6-1; J gene: TRBJ1-2; clone size: NA; CDR3 length: 15; D gene: TRBD1; CDR3 protein: CASSEYQGAEHGYTF; CDR3 DNA: TGTGCCAGCAGTGAATATCAGGGGGCGGAACATGGCTACACCTTC
V gene: TRBV7-2; J gene: TRBJ2-1; clone size: many; CDR3 length: 15; D gene: TRBD1; CDR3 protein: CASSPRDRSYNEQFF; CDR3 DNA: TGTGCCAGCAGCCCCCGGGACAGATCCTACAATGAGCAGTTCTTC
V gene: TRBV10-3; J gene: TRBJ2-4; clone size: many; CDR3 length: 14; D gene: NA; CDR3 protein: CAISDRAAKNIQYF; CDR3 DNA: TGTGCCATCAGTGATAGGGCAGCCAAAAACATTCAGTACTTC
V gene: TRBV9; J gene: TRBJ2-7; clone size: many; CDR3 length: 12; D gene: NA; CDR3 protein: CASSANFDEQYF; CDR3 DNA: TGTGCCAGCAGCGCCAACTTCGACGAGCAGTACTTC
V gene: TRBV3-1; J gene: TRBJ1-1; clone size: many; CDR3 length: 15; D gene: NA; CDR3 protein: CASSQGASRNTEAFF; CDR3 DNA: TGTGCCAGCAGCCAAGGGGCCAGCCGGAACACTGAAGCTTTCTTT
V gene: TRBV6-2/TRBV6-3; J gene: TRBJ2-1; clone size: many; CDR3 length: 19; D gene: TRBD1; CDR3 protein: CASRPGQFLVISSYNEQFF; CDR3 DNA: TGTGCCAGCAGACCGGGACAGTTTCTCGTGATCAGCTCCTACAATGAGCAGTTCTTC
V gene: TRBV7-2; J gene: TRBJ1-1; clone size: many; CDR3 length: 14; D gene: NA; CDR3 protein: CASSLKGRDTEAFF; CDR3 DNA: TGTGCCAGCAGCTTAAAGGGTCGGGACACTGAAGCTTTCTTT
V gene: TRBV2; J gene: TRBJ2-2; clone size: NA; CDR3 length: 16; D gene: TRBD1; CDR3 protein: CASSARSGTGGGELFF; CDR3 DNA: TGTGCCAGCAGCGCCAGATCCGGGACAGGGGGCGGGGAGCTGTTTTTT
V gene: TRBV7-9; J gene: TRBJ1-2; clone size: NA; CDR3 length: 15; D gene: NA; CDR3 protein: CASSLVDSAFDGYTF; CDR3 DNA: TGTGCCAGCAGCTTAGTCGACAGTGCTTTCGACGGCTACACCTTC
V gene: TRBV7-2; J gene: TRBJ2-3; clone size: many; CDR3 length: 14; D gene: NA; CDR3 protein: CASSLGSLEDTQYF; CDR3 DNA: TGTGCCAGCAGCTTAGGGAGTCTAGAAGATACGCAGTATTTT
V gene: TRBV4-2; J gene: TRBJ2-2; clone size: medium-sized; CDR3 length: 16; D gene: TRBD2; CDR3 protein: CASSQDFSGGAGELFF; CDR3 DNA: TGTGCCAGCAGCCAAGATTTCAGCGGGGGGGCCGGGGAGCTGTTTTTT
V gene: TRBV20-1; J gene: TRBJ2-3; clone size: many; CDR3 length: 15; D gene: TRBD2; CDR3 protein: CSGSASGGAADTQYF; CDR3 DNA: TGCAGTGGAAGCGCAAGCGGGGGGGCCGCAGATACGCAGTATTTT
V gene: TRBV7-2; J gene: TRBJ2-3; clone size: many; CDR3 length: 11; D gene: NA; CDR3 protein: CASRETDTQYF; CDR3 DNA: TGTGCCAGCAGGGAGACAGATACGCAGTATTTT
V gene: TRBV5-1; J gene: TRBJ2-5; clone size: many; CDR3 length: 15; D gene: TRBD1; CDR3 protein: CASSLEGDREETQYF; CDR3 DNA: TGCGCCAGCAGCTTGGAGGGGGACAGGGAAGAGACCCAGTACTTC
V gene: TRBV20-1; J gene: TRBJ1-2; clone size: many; CDR3 length: 15; D gene: NA; CDR3 protein: CSARQLTEFNYGYTF; CDR3 DNA: TGCAGTGCTAGACAGCTCACGGAGTTTAACTATGGCTACACCTTC
V gene: TRBV5-1; J gene: TRBJ1-1; clone size: many; CDR3 length: 15; D gene: NA; CDR3 protein: CASSSTTRGGTEAFF; CDR3 DNA: TGCGCCAGCAGCTCAACGACACGGGGTGGCACTGAAGCTTTCTTT
V gene: TRBV12-5; J gene: TRBJ1-5; clone size: many; CDR3 length: 16; D gene: TRBD1; CDR3 protein: CASGLVLGQGKQPQHF; CDR3 DNA: TGTGCTAGTGGTTTGGTACTGGGACAGGGGAAGCAGCCCCAGCATTTT
V gene: TRBV30; J gene: TRBJ2-3; clone size: NA; CDR3 length: 14; D gene: NA; CDR3 protein: CAWSVAGNTDTQYF; CDR3 DNA: TGTGCCTGGAGTGTGGCGGGGAACACAGATACGCAGTATTTT
V gene: TRBV20-1; J gene: TRBJ1-5; clone size: many; CDR3 length: 13; D gene: NA; CDR3 protein: CSARRVSNQPQHF; CDR3 DNA: TGCAGTGCTAGAAGGGTTAGCAATCAGCCCCAGCATTTT
V gene: TRBV12-3/TRBV12-4; J gene: TRBJ2-3; clone size: NA; CDR3 length: 13; D gene: NA; CDR3 protein: CASSTGTSGTQYF; CDR3 DNA: TGTGCCAGCAGTACAGGGACATCTGGTACGCAGTATTTT
V gene: TRBV20-1; J gene: TRBJ1-6; clone size: many; CDR3 length: 16; D gene: TRBD1; CDR3 protein: CSARDPRTGEGTPLHF; CDR3 DNA: TGCAGTGCTAGAGATCCGAGGACAGGGGAGGGAACACCCCTCCACTTT
V gene: TRBV3-1; J gene: TRBJ2-2; clone size: NA; CDR3 length: 13; D gene: NA; CDR3 protein: CAGIQESGGELFF; CDR3 DNA: TGTGCCGGCATCCAAGAATCAGGGGGGGAGCTGTTTTTT
V gene: TRBV7-3; J gene: TRBJ1-2; clone size: many; CDR3 length: 13; D gene: TRBD1; CDR3 protein: CASSGQGGDGYTF; CDR3 DNA: TGTGCCAGCAGCGGACAGGGAGGGGATGGCTACACCTTC
V gene: TRBV5-1; J gene: TRBJ1-2; clone size: many; CDR3 length: 15; D gene: NA; CDR3 protein: CASSLLLGSNYGYTF; CDR3 DNA: TGCGCCAGCAGCTTGTTACTTGGCAGTAACTATGGCTACACCTTC
V gene: TRBV6-4; J gene: TRBJ2-6; clone size: many; CDR3 length: 17; D gene: NA; CDR3 protein: CASSSGDQGSGANVLTF; CDR3 DNA: TGTGCCAGCAGTTCCGGGGATCAGGGCTCTGGGGCCAACGTCCTGACTTTC
V gene: TRBV6-6; J gene: TRBJ1-1; clone size: once; CDR3 length: 16; D gene: NA; CDR3 protein: CASSYGSRVGNTEAFF; CDR3 DNA: TGTGCCAGCAGTTATGGCAGCCGAGTAGGGAACACTGAAGCTTTCTTT
V gene: TRBV6-2/TRBV6-3; J gene: TRBJ1-2; clone size: many; CDR3 length: 12; D gene: NA; CDR3 protein: CASSPNNYGYTF; CDR3 DNA: TGTGCCAGCAGTCCAAACAACTATGGCTACACCTTC
V gene: TRBV7-8; J gene: TRBJ1-3; clone size: many; CDR3 length: 14; D gene: NA; CDR3 protein: CASSLSLSGNTIYF; CDR3 DNA: TGTGCCAGCAGCTTAAGTTTGTCTGGAAACACCATATATTTT
V gene: TRBV5-1; J gene: TRBJ1-6; clone size: NA; CDR3 length: 16; D gene: NA; CDR3 protein: CASSYLEQGANSPLHF; CDR3 DNA: TGCGCCAGCAGCTACCTCGAGCAGGGAGCTAATTCACCCCTCCACTTT
V gene: TRBV7-2; J gene: TRBJ1-2; clone size: NA; CDR3 length: 13; D gene: NA; CDR3 protein: CASSPTSGYGYTF; CDR3 DNA: TGTGCCAGCAGCCCCACATCCGGGTATGGCTACACCTTC
V gene: TRBV4-1; J gene: TRBJ2-3; clone size: many; CDR3 length: 14; D gene: NA; CDR3 protein: CASSYRLSTDTQYF; CDR3 DNA: TGCGCCAGCAGCTACCGACTCAGCACAGATACGCAGTATTTT
V gene: TRBV5-1; J gene: TRBJ2-1; clone size: many; CDR3 length: 15; D gene: NA; CDR3 protein: CASSLAGQQHNEQFF; CDR3 DNA: TGCGCCAGCAGCTTGGCCGGGCAGCAGCACAATGAGCAGTTCTTC
V gene: TRBV11-3; J gene: TRBJ2-5; clone size: NA; CDR3 length: 15; D gene: TRBD1; CDR3 protein: CASSSRGTGQETQYF; CDR3 DNA: TGTGCCAGCAGCTCTCGTGGGACAGGGCAAGAGACCCAGTACTTC
V gene: TRBV5-4; J gene: TRBJ2-1; clone size: many; CDR3 length: 15; D gene: TRBD1; CDR3 protein: CASREVGQGLDEQFF; CDR3 DNA: TGTGCCAGCAGGGAGGTGGGACAGGGGCTCGATGAGCAGTTCTTC
V gene: TRBV27; J gene: TRBJ2-3; clone size: many; CDR3 length: 15; D gene: NA; CDR3 protein: CASSPWTAAGDTQYF; CDR3 DNA: TGTGCCAGCAGTCCCTGGACAGCCGCGGGGGATACGCAGTATTTT
V gene: TRBV5-1; J gene: TRBJ2-1; clone size: many; CDR3 length: 15; D gene: NA; CDR3 protein: CASSLELVGTDEQFF; CDR3 DNA: TGCGCCAGCAGCTTGGAGCTAGTTGGTACGGATGAGCAGTTCTTC
V gene: TRBV30; J gene: TRBJ1-5; clone size: NA; CDR3 length: 16; D gene: NA; CDR3 protein: CAWSVSLLQANQPQHF; CDR3 DNA: TGTGCCTGGAGTGTTTCCCTCTTGCAGGCCAATCAGCCCCAGCATTTT
V gene: TRBV28; J gene: TRBJ1-1; clone size: many; CDR3 length: 14; D gene: NA; CDR3 protein: CASSLGPEGTEAFF; CDR3 DNA: TGTGCCAGCAGTTTAGGTCCGGAGGGCACTGAAGCTTTCTTT
V gene: TRBV7-2; J gene: TRBJ2-1; clone size: NA; CDR3 length: 18; D gene: TRBD2; CDR3 protein: CASSSGGSLPSSYNEQFF; CDR3 DNA: TGTGCCAGCAGCTCGGGGGGGTCCTTACCAAGCTCCTACAATGAGCAGTTCTTC
V gene: TRBV20-1; J gene: TRBJ2-1; clone size: many; CDR3 length: 14; D gene: TRBD2; CDR3 protein: CSAASGGSYNEQFF; CDR3 DNA: TGCAGTGCTGCTAGCGGGGGGTCCTACAATGAGCAGTTCTTC
V gene: TRBV5-1; J gene: TRBJ2-1; clone size: NA; CDR3 length: 19; D gene: NA; CDR3 protein: CASSQRNRLDLGSYNEQFF; CDR3 DNA: TGCGCCAGCAGCCAACGTAACCGACTAGACCTGGGCTCCTACAATGAGCAGTTCTTC